The present entry profiles one T cell receptor (beta chain) with its context. The antigen is unknown. This CDR3 contains 14 residues. The germline gives CDR1 MDHEN, CDR2 SYDVKM. V lost 8 bases and J 0 bases, leaving 12 bases between the germline ends. These data belong to a study of radiation and T cells in renal cell carcinoma. Overall study results and limits: Without pretreatment biopsies, baseline tumor clonotype presence was undetermined. From baseline, blood top tumor clonotypes peaked at 2 weeks post-radiation.

Measured with immunoSEQ multiplex PCR; TCRdb has only the in-frame clones, and not every one. The sample holds fewer than 85,000 clones, roughly nine tenths seen once. Time point reported: blood 4 weeks post-SBRT, at nephrectomy. Stated treatment: 15 Gy SBRT to primary tumor, nephrectomy 4 weeks later. Radiation-treated patients gave blood at baseline, week 2 and week 4. The tumor was a clear cell renal cell carcinoma. The sample in question was blood, obtained from a patient whose treatment included radiotherapy and nephrectomy. This clonotype was sampled from a woman in her 70s with renal cell carcinoma. The chain recombines TRBV28 with TRBJ2-3, with D perhaps matching TRBD1 (6 bases). CDR3 residues: CASALGASTDTQYF. Here the CDR3 DNA reads TGTGCCAGCGCTTTGGGGGCTAGCACAGATACGCAGTATTTT.